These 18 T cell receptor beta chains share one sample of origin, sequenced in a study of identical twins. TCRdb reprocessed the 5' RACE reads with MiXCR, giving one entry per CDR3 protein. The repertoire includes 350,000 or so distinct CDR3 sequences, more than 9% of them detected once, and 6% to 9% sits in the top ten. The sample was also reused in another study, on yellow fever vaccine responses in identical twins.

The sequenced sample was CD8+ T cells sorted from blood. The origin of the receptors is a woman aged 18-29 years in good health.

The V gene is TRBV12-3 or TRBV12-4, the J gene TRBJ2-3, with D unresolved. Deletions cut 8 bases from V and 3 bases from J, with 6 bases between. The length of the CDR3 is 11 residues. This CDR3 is CASAETDTQYF. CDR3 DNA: TGTGCCAGCGCTGAGACAGATACGCAGTATTTT.

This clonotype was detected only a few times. CDR3 residues: CASSQDGRNTEAFF. DNA of the CDR3: TGTGCCAGCAGCCAAGATGGGCGGAACACTGAAGCTTTCTTT. This rearrangement joins TRBV3-1 to TRBJ1-1, with D uncertain. Germline CDR1 is LGHDT and CDR2 is YNNKEL (reference sequence). The CDR3 is 14 amino acids. V gave up 0 bases and J gave up 1 base, with 6 bases separating them.

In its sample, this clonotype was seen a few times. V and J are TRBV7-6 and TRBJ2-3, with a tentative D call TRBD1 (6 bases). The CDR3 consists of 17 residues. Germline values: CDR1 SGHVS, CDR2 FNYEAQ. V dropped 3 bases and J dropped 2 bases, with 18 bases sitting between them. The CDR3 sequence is CASSLIPRQVDTDTQYF. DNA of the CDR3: TGTGCCAGCAGCTTGATCCCCCGACAGGTTGACACAGATACGCAGTATTTT.

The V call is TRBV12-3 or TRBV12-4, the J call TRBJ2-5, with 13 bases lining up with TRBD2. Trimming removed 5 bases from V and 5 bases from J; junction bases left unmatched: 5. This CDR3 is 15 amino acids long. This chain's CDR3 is CASSPGLAGVETQYF. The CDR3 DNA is TGTGCCAGCAGTCCTGGACTAGCGGGAGTTGAGACCCAGTACTTC.

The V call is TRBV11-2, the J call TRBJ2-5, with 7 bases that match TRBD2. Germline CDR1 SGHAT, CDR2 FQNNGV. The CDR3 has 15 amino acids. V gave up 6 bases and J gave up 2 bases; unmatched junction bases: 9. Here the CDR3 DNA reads TGTGCCAGCAGTGATAGCGGGCTATTACAAGAGACCCAGTACTTC. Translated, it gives CASSDSGLLQETQYF.

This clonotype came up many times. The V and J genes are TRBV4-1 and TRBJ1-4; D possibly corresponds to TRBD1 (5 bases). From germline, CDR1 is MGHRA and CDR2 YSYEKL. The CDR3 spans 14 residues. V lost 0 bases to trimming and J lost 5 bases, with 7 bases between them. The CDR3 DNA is TGCGCCAGCAGCCAAGACAGGGTCAATGAAAAACTGTTTTTT. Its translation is CASSQDRVNEKLFF.

CDR3 sequence: CASSPTGGWTEAFF. The CDR3 DNA sequence: TGTGCCAGCAGCCCAACAGGGGGCTGGACTGAAGCTTTCTTT. The gene calls are TRBV12-3 or TRBV12-4 and TRBJ1-1; 9 bases line up with TRBD1. V was pared by 6 bases and J by 5 bases, with 7 bases of the junction left unmatched. CDR3 length: 14 residues.

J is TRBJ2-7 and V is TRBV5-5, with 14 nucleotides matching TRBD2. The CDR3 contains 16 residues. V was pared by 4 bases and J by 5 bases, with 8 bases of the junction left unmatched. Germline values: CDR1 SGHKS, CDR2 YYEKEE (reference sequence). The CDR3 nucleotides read TGTGCCAGCAGCCCGGGACTAGCGGGGGATTGGCACGAGCAGTACGTC. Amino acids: CASSPGLAGDWHEQYV.

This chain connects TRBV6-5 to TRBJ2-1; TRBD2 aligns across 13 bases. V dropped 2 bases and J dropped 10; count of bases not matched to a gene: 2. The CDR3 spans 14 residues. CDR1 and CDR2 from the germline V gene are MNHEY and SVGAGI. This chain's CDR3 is CASSYAGLAGEQFF. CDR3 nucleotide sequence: TGTGCCAGCAGTTACGCGGGACTAGCGGGAGAGCAGTTCTTC.

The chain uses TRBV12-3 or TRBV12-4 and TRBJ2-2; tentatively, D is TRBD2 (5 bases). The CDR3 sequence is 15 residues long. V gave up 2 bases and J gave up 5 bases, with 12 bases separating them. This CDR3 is CASSLTTRGTGELFF. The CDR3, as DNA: TGTGCCAGCAGTTTAACGACCCGGGGTACCGGGGAGCTGTTTTTT.

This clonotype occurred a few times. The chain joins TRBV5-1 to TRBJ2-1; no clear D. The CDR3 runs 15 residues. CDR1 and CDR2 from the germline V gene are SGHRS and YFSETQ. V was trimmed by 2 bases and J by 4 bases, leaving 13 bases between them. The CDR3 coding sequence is TGCGCCAGCAGCTTAAGAACAGAAGTGTACAATGAGCAGTTCTTC. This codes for CASSLRTEVYNEQFF.

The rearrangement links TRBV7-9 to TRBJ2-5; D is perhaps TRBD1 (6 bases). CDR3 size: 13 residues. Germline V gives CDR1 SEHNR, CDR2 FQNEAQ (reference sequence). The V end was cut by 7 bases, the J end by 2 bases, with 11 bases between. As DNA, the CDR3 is TGTGCCAGCACCCTAAGGGGGCAAGAGACCCAGTACTTC. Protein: CASTLRGQETQYF. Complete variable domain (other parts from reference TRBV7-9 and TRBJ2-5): DTGVSQNPRHKITKRGQNVTFRCDPISEHNRLYWYRQTLGQGPEFLTYFQNEAQLEKSRLLSDRFSAERPKGSFSTLEIQRTEQGDSAMYLCASTLRGQETQYFGPGTRLLVL.

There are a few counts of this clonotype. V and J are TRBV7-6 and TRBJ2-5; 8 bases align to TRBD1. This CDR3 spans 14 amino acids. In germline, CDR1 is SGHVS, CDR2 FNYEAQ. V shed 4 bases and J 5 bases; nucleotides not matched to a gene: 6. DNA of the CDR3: TGTGCCAGCAGCTCCGGCAGGGGGCCGGAGACCCAGTACTTC. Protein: CASSSGRGPETQYF.

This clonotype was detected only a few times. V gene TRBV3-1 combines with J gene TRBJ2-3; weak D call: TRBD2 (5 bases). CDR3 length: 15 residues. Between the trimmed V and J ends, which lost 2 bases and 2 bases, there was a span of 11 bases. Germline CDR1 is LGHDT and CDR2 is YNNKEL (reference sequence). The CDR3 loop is CASSQRLEVTDTQYF. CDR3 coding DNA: TGTGCCAGCAGCCAAAGGTTGGAGGTCACAGATACGCAGTATTTT.

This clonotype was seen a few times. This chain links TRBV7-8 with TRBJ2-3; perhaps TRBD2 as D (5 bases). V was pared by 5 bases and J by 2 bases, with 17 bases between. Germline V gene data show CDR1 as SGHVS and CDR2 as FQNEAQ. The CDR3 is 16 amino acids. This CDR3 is CASSLYERYYTDTQYF. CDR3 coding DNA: TGTGCCAGCAGCCTTTACGAGCGGTACTACACAGATACGCAGTATTTT.

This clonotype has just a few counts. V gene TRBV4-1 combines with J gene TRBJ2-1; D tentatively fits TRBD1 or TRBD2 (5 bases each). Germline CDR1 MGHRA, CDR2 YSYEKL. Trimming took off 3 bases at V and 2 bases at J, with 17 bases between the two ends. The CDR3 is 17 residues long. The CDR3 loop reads CASSHPAPGTPYNEQFF. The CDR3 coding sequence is TGCGCCAGCAGCCATCCAGCACCCGGGACCCCCTACAATGAGCAGTTCTTC.

The CDR3 DNA is TGCGCCAGCAGCGAGGGACCGAGCACCTACGAGCAGTACTTC. Translation gives CASSEGPSTYEQYF. The chain employs TRBV10-2 and TRBJ2-7; D is perhaps TRBD1 or TRBD2 (5 bases each). V dropped 6 bases and J dropped 2 bases, with 14 bases sitting between them. The CDR3 loop spans 14 amino acids. Germline V gives CDR1 WSHSY, CDR2 SAAADI.

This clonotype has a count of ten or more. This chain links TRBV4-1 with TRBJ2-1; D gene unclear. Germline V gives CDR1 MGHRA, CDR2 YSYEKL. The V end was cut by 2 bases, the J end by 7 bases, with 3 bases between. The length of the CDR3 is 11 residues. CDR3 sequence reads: CASSQRNEQFF. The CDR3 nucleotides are TGCGCCAGCAGCCAACGGAATGAGCAGTTCTTC.